Listed here are 13 T cell receptor beta chains from one sample, sequenced in a study of cytomegalovirus exposure and HLA in healthy donors. The PCR ran on 60 Vbeta and 13 Jbeta primers. Generated by immunoSEQ multiplex PCR, the TCRdb table keeps only in-frame clones and is missing some. The sample includes about 94,000 clones, over 50% of them seen just once. What was sequenced was PBMCs. The receptors originated from a young man in good health and CMV-seronegative.

This rearrangement joins TRBV14 to TRBJ2-5; 12 bases are a match to TRBD2. The V gene end was trimmed by 4 bases and the J gene end by 5 bases; junction bases not matched to a gene: 8. This CDR3 spans 16 amino acids. Germline-derived CDR1 and CDR2 are SGHDN and FVKESK. The CDR3 spells CASSPPGLAGWETQYF. CDR3 nucleotides: TGTGCCAGCAGCCCACCAGGACTAGCGGGATGGGAGACCCAGTACTTC.

This clone was observed a handful of times. This rearrangement joins TRBV18 to TRBJ1-6; possibly TRBD1 for D (6 bases). This CDR3 spans 16 amino acids. Trimming took 1 base from V and 10 from J, leaving 17 bases between them. CDR1 and CDR2 from the germline V gene are KGHSH and LQKENI. CDR3 nucleotides: TGTGCCAGCTCACCACGATCAGGGGACAATGACTCACCCCTCCACTTT. Its translation is CASSPRSGDNDSPLHF. Supplemented by reference TRBV18 and TRBJ1-6, the full variable domain reads NAGVMQNPRHLVRRRGQEARLRCSPMKGHSHVYWYRQLPEEGLKFMVYLQKENIIDESGMPKERFSAEFPKEGPSILRIQQVVRGDSAAYFCASSPRSGDNDSPLHFGNGTRLTVT.

This clone has only a few counts. V is TRBV2 and J is TRBJ2-5, with 9 bases fitting TRBD2. J was trimmed by 4 bases and V by 6 bases; bases with no gene match: 6. The CDR3 length is 14 residues. The germline V gene has CDR1 SNHLY and CDR2 FYNNEI. DNA of the CDR3: TGTGCCAGCAGCTTAGCGGGGGAGGGAGAGACCCAGTACTTC. Its translation is CASSLAGEGETQYF. The variable domain in full, completed from reference TRBV2 and TRBJ2-5, reads EPEVTQTPSHQVTQMGQEVILRCVPISNHLYFYWYRQILGQKVEFLVSFYNNEISEKSEIFDDQFSVERPDGSNFTLKIRSTKLEDSAMYFCASSLAGEGETQYFGPGTRLLVL.

The rearrangement uses TRBV7-6 and TRBJ2-3; 8 nucleotides agree with TRBD2. The J segment lost 0 bases and the V segment lost 0 bases, leaving 2 bases of the junction unmatched. CDR1 and CDR2 (germline): SGHVS, FNYEAQ. The CDR3 sequence is 16 residues long. CDR3 in amino acids: CASSLASGGSTDTQYF. Written as DNA, the CDR3 is TGTGCCAGCAGCTTAGCGAGCGGGGGTAGCACAGATACGCAGTATTTT.

This clone was counted only a few times. The chain combines TRBV7-3 with TRBJ2-2, with 13 bases identical to TRBD2. This CDR3 contains 17 residues. The germline V gene encodes CDR1 SGHTA and CDR2 FQGTGA. V trimming: 5 bases; J trimming: 5 bases; junction bases outside the gene matches: 8. The CDR3 coding sequence is TGTGCCAGCAGCCCCAATGGACTAGCGGGAGTAACCGGGGAGCTGTTTTTT. It encodes CASSPNGLAGVTGELFF.

CDR3 sequence reads: CASSATSYEQYF. The DNA of the CDR3 is TGTGCCAGCAGCGCCACTAGCTACGAGCAGTACTTC. The V and J genes are TRBV14 and TRBJ2-7; the D gene is possibly TRBD2 (5 bases). CDR3 length: 12 residues. V was pared by 5 bases and J by 3 bases, with 8 bases between. CDR1 SGHDN and CDR2 FVKESK come from the germline V gene.

The rearrangement links TRBV10-3 to TRBJ2-1; 11 bases line up with TRBD2. With 10 bases clipped from V and 8 bases from J, the junction kept 4 bases outside the gene matches. Germline lookup yields CDR1 ENHRY and CDR2 SYGVKD. This CDR3 spans 12 amino acids. CDR3 residues: CASTSGGHEQFF. DNA of the CDR3: TGTGCCAGCACTAGCGGGGGACATGAGCAGTTCTTC.

The CDR3 region is CASSVLAGGETQYF. Here the CDR3 DNA reads TGTGCCAGCAGCGTACTAGCGGGCGGTGAGACCCAGTACTTC. The rearrangement uses TRBV9 and TRBJ2-5, with TRBD2 matching 8 bases. This CDR3 has 14 amino acids. Germline lookup yields CDR1 SGDLS and CDR2 YYNGEE. After removal of 1 base from V and 5 bases from J, the junction contained 4 bases not matched to a gene.

The chain combines TRBV14 with TRBJ2-1; D is perhaps TRBD1 (7 bases). CDR1 and CDR2 from the germline V gene are SGHDN and FVKESK. The V gene lost 4 bases and the J gene lost 3 bases, with 10 bases spanning the gap. The CDR3 is 14 residues long. The DNA for the CDR3 is TGTGCCAGCAGCCCCCAGGGGGGCTACAATGAGCAGTTCTTC. It is translated as CASSPQGGYNEQFF.

A few counts support this clone. V is TRBV19 and J is TRBJ2-1; 7 positions match TRBD2. V lost 5 bases to trimming and J lost 6 bases; unmatched junction nucleotides: 4. CDR3 length: 13 residues. CDR1 is LNHDA and CDR2 is SQIVND in the germline V gene (reference sequence). CDR3 residues: CASSPAGLNEQFF. CDR3 nucleotide sequence: TGTGCCAGTAGTCCAGCGGGACTCAATGAGCAGTTCTTC.

In its sample, this clone was seen a few times. The V and J genes are TRBV30 and TRBJ2-1, with D tentatively TRBD2 (5 bases). CDR1 GTSNPN and CDR2 SVGIG come from the germline V gene (reference sequence). The V end was cut by 1 base, the J end by 9 bases, with 16 bases between. The CDR3 is made up of 14 amino acids. The CDR3 spells CAWSAGIDGGEQFF. CDR3 DNA: TGTGCCTGGAGTGCGGGGATAGACGGTGGTGAGCAGTTCTTC.

CDR3 DNA: TGTGCCACCAGCAGAGTGCGGGGAAGCGTCGCAGATACGCAGTATTTT. It codes for CATSRVRGSVADTQYF. The chain joins TRBV15 to TRBJ2-3; perhaps TRBD2 as D (6 bases). Trimming pared 1 base from V and 4 bases from J, leaving 15 bases between. The germline V gene encodes CDR1 LNHNV and CDR2 YYDKDF (reference sequence). This CDR3 region has 16 residues.

V and J are TRBV6-6 and TRBJ2-2, with D possibly matching TRBD1 (5 bases). The V and J ends lost 5 bases and 4 bases respectively, with 11 bases between them. CDR1 and CDR2 (germline): MNHNY, SVGAGI (reference sequence). The CDR3 runs to 14 residues. CDR3 nucleotides: TGTGCCAGCAGTGCCACAGGATTCACCGGGGAGCTGTTTTTT. It yields the protein CASSATGFTGELFF.